The 8 T cell receptor beta chains reported below all come from one sample, sequenced in a study of blood T cell repertoires in COVID-19. TCRdb's copy holds only in-frame clones and misses some; the assay was immunoSEQ multiplex PCR. The sample includes roughly 75,000 clones, approximately 80% of them seen just once. The sequenced material came from peripheral blood. The receptors come from a man between 65 and 79 years old with acute or convalescent COVID-19.

The CDR3 bases are TGTGCCAGCTATGCAACTAATGAAAAACTGTTTTTT. Amino acids: CASYATNEKLFF. The V and J genes are TRBV28 and TRBJ1-4; D unresolved. Germline V gene sequence: CDR1 MDHEN, CDR2 SYDVKM. This CDR3 region has 12 residues. Deletions cut 8 bases from V and 0 bases from J, with 4 bases between. The entire variable domain, with the rest obtained from reference TRBV28 and TRBJ1-4, is as follows: DVKVTQSSRYLVKRTGEKVFLECVQDMDHENMFWYRQDPGLGLRLIYFSYDVKMKEKGDIPEGYSVSREKKERFSLILESASTNQTSMYLCASYATNEKLFFGSGTQLSVL.

V gene TRBV19 combines with J gene TRBJ2-7; 8 bases align to TRBD1. This CDR3 contains 15 residues. Trimming removed 1 base from V and 2 bases from J; junction bases left unmatched: 4. Germline CDR1 is LNHDA and CDR2 is SQIVND (reference sequence). The CDR3: CASSIGVRGPYEQYF. The CDR3 DNA reads as TGTGCCAGTAGTATAGGAGTCAGGGGGCCCTACGAGCAGTACTTC.

The chain carries TRBV6-2 or TRBV6-3 and TRBJ1-2; D gene ambiguous. The germline CDR1 and CDR2 sequences are MNHEY and SVGEGT. Trimming took off 0 bases at V and 6 bases at J, with 8 bases between the two ends. This CDR3 spans 13 amino acids. The CDR3 DNA reads TGTGCCAGCAGTTACTCGACTGGAGATGGCTACACCTTC. Protein product: CASSYSTGDGYTF.

This clone showed up just a few times. The chain combines TRBV4-1 with TRBJ1-2, with 11 bases lining up with TRBD1. Germline V lookup: CDR1 MGHRA, CDR2 YSYEKL. With V trimmed by 2 bases and J by 0 bases, 5 bases remained unmatched. The CDR3 runs to 17 residues. CDR3 residues: CASSQTGTGGANYGYTF. The CDR3, as DNA: TGCGCCAGCAGCCAAACAGGGACAGGGGGAGCTAACTATGGCTACACCTTC.

The rearrangement links TRBV5-4 to TRBJ2-3; TRBD2 agrees at 9 bases. CDR1 is SGHNT, CDR2 YYREEE, per germline (reference sequence). The CDR3 spans 16 residues. V was pared by 1 base and J by 4 bases, with 7 bases of the junction left unmatched. Here the CDR3 DNA reads TGTGCCAGCAGCTTGATGGGCGGGAGGGGCGCAGATACGCAGTATTTT. It specifies CASSLMGGRGADTQYF.

The chain joins TRBV6-4 to TRBJ2-3; 7 positions agree with TRBD2. The CDR3 is made up of 15 amino acids. CDR1 is MRHNA, CDR2 SNTAGT, per germline. V shed 6 bases, J shed 3 bases, and the junction held 9 bases outside the gene matches. The CDR3 nucleotides are TGTGCCAGCAGCTCAAGCGGGAAACAGACAGATACGCAGTATTTT. This translates into CASSSSGKQTDTQYF.

This clone was detected only once. The identical CDR3 is also encoded by other nucleotide sequences in the sample. The chain links TRBV6-1 to TRBJ1-1; 7 bases map to TRBD1. V shed 3 bases, J shed 0 bases, and the junction held 1 base outside the gene matches. The germline V gene has CDR1 MNHNS and CDR2 SASEGT. The CDR3 totals 14 residues. CDR3 residues: CASSETGLNTEAFF. Written as DNA, the CDR3 is TGTGCCAGCAGTGAGACAGGGTTGAACACTGAAGCTTTCTTT.

V usage is TRBV5-1 and J usage is TRBJ1-4; 7 nucleotides line up with TRBD1. The germline V gene encodes CDR1 SGHRS and CDR2 YFSETQ. V gave up 7 bases and J gave up 3 bases; unmatched junction bases: 6. The CDR3 sequence is 14 residues long. Here the CDR3 DNA reads TGCGCCAGCGCAGCCGGGACAGCTAATGAAAAACTGTTTTTT. Its translation is CASAAGTANEKLFF.